The clone carrying this T cell receptor (beta chain) was detected only a few times. What it recognizes is unknown. Quantitative 5'-RACE with molecular barcodes was used to make the TCR beta libraries. TCRdb re-derived calls from the 5' RACE reads in MiXCR, one entry per CDR3 protein. Found here are fewer than 400,000 distinct CDR3 sequences, approximately 20% of them singletons; the top ten hold approximately 16%. This entry is derived from a study of CD8 T cells in ankylosing spondylitis. Study-wide results and caveats: CD8+ cells made up the disease-linked clones, which were relatively rare in peripheral blood. There was a TCR beta motif, made of several highly homologous variants, that appeared characteristic of ankylosing spondylitis blood.

This CDR3 is built from 12 residues. V was trimmed by 6 bases and J by 5 bases, leaving 10 bases between them. The clonotype was recovered from a male donor with ankylosing spondylitis. The specimen was blood, either unsorted or a sorted T cell fraction (not recorded which). This chain joins TRBV12-3 or TRBV12-4 and TRBJ2-5; unclear D gene. CDR3 loop: CASSPFGETQYF. The DNA for the CDR3 is TGTGCCAGCAGCCCATTTGGGGAGACCCAGTACTTC.